This T cell receptor beta chain stems from a study of T cell repertoires in cytomegalovirus infection (dated by TCRdb to about 2019). Background for the entire study: Recently identified HLA-C-restricted CMV epitopes, whose presentation resists viral immunomodulation, were targeted by peptide stimulations together with well-studied HLA-B-restricted epitopes. The HLA type of each donor mattered for the analysis, because public TCR beta signatures pointed to carriage of CMV infection along with the matching HLA type. Broad study findings and their caveats: The ex vivo response was dominated by HLA-C-restricted CMV-specific TCR beta clonotypes, and the single most frequent clonotype in two of eight donors was supplied by these HLA-C-restricted clonotypes. In both this cohort and an independent 352-donor cohort, the cumulative frequency of public TCR beta family members distinguished carriers of CMV infection plus the relevant HLA type.

In regard to this clonotype: The target of this receptor is not known. The record has no base qualities; no much larger clone is one base away.

The meaning of the sample's treatment or condition label: in vitro stimulation with specific CMV peptide epitopes to enrich CMV-specific T cells. The germline V end is reduced by 5 bases and the J end by 5 bases; junction bases left unmatched: 10. Reading from cysteine to phenylalanine, the CDR3 counts 15 amino acids. Just the 45-base CDR3 DNA is kept, in frame starting at base 1. The germline V gene specifies SGHTA as CDR1 and FQGNSA as CDR2. The sequencer listed for this sample is Illumina HiSeq 1500. TCRdb applied fastp at Q25 and MiXCR to the public reads, then kept only in-frame beta chains. Rows merge per CDR3 protein into single entries with the most common DNA and genes. This sample gives approximately 470,000 distinct CDR3 sequences in total; about 42% of them show up just once. The ten largest make up about two fifths of the sample.

Rearrangement joined TRBV7-2 to TRBJ2-7; TRBD1 fits 9 bases in the junction. The TCR was taken from a human donor in good health (CMV status not recorded). Some clones in this sample may be carry-over from other donors' samples. Sequencing used cultured PBMCs, obtained from culture after CMV antigen stimulation. The encoded CDR3 is CASSLVGTGYNEQYF. DNA sequence: TGTGCCAGCAGCCTGGTGGGGACAGGGTATAACGAGCAGTACTTC.